These T cell receptor beta chains were read from a single sample in a study of T cell responses to AZD1222 COVID-19 vaccine. TCRdb keeps only in-frame clones here, not all; method: immunoSEQ multiplex PCR. The repertoire has some 200,000 clones, approximately 89% of them found once; the top ten carry over 1.5%. Sample: peripheral blood, taken 28 days after the second AZD1222 dose. The receptors originated from an adult who received the AZD1222 COVID-19 vaccine. Both conserved end residues are part of each CDR3. The D gene is left open where the match is weak. Size tells how often a clone was seen (once, few, many) or the class of an expanded clone, and some rows leave it out.

j_call	clone_size	v_call	d_call	cdr3_aa	cdr3_nt
TRBJ2-2	-	TRBV7-2	-	CASSVDRRAGYTGELFF	TGTGCCAGCAGCGTAGATAGGCGGGCAGGGTACACCGGGGAGCTGTTTTTT
TRBJ2-2	-	TRBV7-9	-	CASSSRRELFF	TGTGCCAGCAGCTCACGCCGGGAGCTGTTTTTT
TRBJ2-1	-	TRBV7-9	TRBD2	CASSQGGALASSYNEQFF	TGTGCCAGCAGCCAGGGAGGGGCTCTAGCGAGCTCCTACAATGAGCAGTTCTTC
TRBJ1-5	-	TRBV7-2	-	CASSLGRGANQPQHF	TGTGCCAGCAGCTTAGGAAGGGGCGCGAATCAGCCCCAGCATTTT
TRBJ1-5	-	TRBV19	-	CASSVQRGGLYSNQPQHF	TGTGCCAGTAGCGTACAGAGGGGAGGACTTTATAGCAATCAGCCCCAGCATTTT
TRBJ2-5	-	TRBV14	-	CASSQAGGGETQYF	TGTGCCAGCAGCCAAGCGGGTGGGGGCGAGACCCAGTACTTC
TRBJ1-5	few	TRBV4-3	-	CASSQEPKQPQHF	TGCGCCAGCAGCCAAGAGCCGAAGCAGCCCCAGCATTTT
TRBJ1-6	-	TRBV19	-	CASSIDPGGLNSPLHF	TGTGCCAGTAGTATAGATCCCGGGGGACTGAATTCACCCCTCCACTTT
TRBJ1-2	-	TRBV19	-	CASGPQGGYTF	TGTGCCAGCGGCCCCCAGGGCGGCTACACCTTC
TRBJ1-2	-	TRBV9	-	CASSGVTEDSYGYTF	TGTGCCAGCAGCGGGGTGACCGAGGACAGCTATGGCTACACCTTC
TRBJ2-3	-	TRBV18	-	CASSSGGTDTQYF	TGTGCCAGCTCGTCTGGGGGCACAGATACGCAGTATTTT
TRBJ1-2	-	TRBV5-1	-	CASSLAASWDYGYTF	TGCGCCAGCAGCTTAGCCGCGTCTTGGGACTATGGCTACACCTTC
TRBJ2-1	-	TRBV5-1	TRBD2	CASSWTSGHEQFF	TGCGCCAGCAGCTGGACTAGCGGGCATGAGCAGTTCTTC
TRBJ1-2	-	TRBV6-5	-	CASGTGGSYGYTF	TGTGCCAGCGGGACGGGGGGGAGCTATGGCTACACCTTC
TRBJ2-3	-	TRBV10-2	-	CASSESKRADTQYF	TGCGCCAGCAGTGAGTCGAAAAGGGCAGATACGCAGTATTTT
TRBJ1-1	-	TRBV27	-	CASSWGGRETEAFF	TGTGCCAGCAGCTGGGGGGGCCGGGAAACTGAAGCTTTCTTT
TRBJ1-3	-	TRBV4-2	TRBD1	CASSQETTGTGNTIYF	TGTGCCAGCAGCCAAGAAACGACAGGGACTGGAAACACCATATATTTT
TRBJ2-1	-	TRBV6-4	TRBD2	CASSVTSGSLNEQFF	TGTGCCAGCAGTGTCACTAGCGGGAGTCTAAATGAGCAGTTCTTC
TRBJ2-5	-	TRBV14	-	CASSLSETQYF	TGTGCCAGCAGCTTATCGGAGACCCAGTACTTC
TRBJ2-3	-	TRBV3-1/TRBV3-2	TRBD2	CASSQFGAGGPADTQYF	TGTGCCAGCAGCCAATTTGGAGCGGGGGGCCCCGCAGATACGCAGTATTTT
TRBJ1-2	-	TRBV30	-	CAWSQVWAYGYTF	TGTGCCTGGAGTCAGGTTTGGGCCTATGGCTACACCTTC
TRBJ1-1	once	TRBV12-3/TRBV12-4	-	CASTNPRGTEAFF	TGTGCCAGCACTAACCCCAGGGGCACTGAAGCTTTCTTT
TRBJ2-7	-	TRBV6-5	TRBD1	CASSTSGTGWNEQYF	TGTGCCAGCAGTACCTCCGGGACAGGGTGGAACGAGCAGTACTTC
TRBJ1-4	-	TRBV2	TRBD1	CASSPRQGGLEKLFF	TGTGCCAGCAGTCCCAGACAGGGTGGGTTAGAAAAACTGTTTTTT
TRBJ1-1	-	TRBV18	-	CASSPQTGNTEAFF	TGTGCCAGCTCACCCCAGACAGGGAACACTGAAGCTTTCTTT
TRBJ2-3	-	TRBV20-1	-	CSKGRRDTQYF	TGCAGTAAGGGACGTAGAGATACGCAGTATTTT
TRBJ2-7	-	TRBV5-1	-	CASRFGQASYEQYF	TGCGCCAGTAGGTTCGGCCAGGCGTCCTACGAGCAGTACTTC
TRBJ1-6	-	TRBV5-1	-	CASSETWRNSPLHF	TGCGCCAGCAGCGAAACTTGGCGTAATTCACCCCTCCACTTT
TRBJ1-1	-	TRBV6-2/TRBV6-3	TRBD1	CASSYRGTGAAEAFF	TGTGCCAGCAGTTACAGGGGCACAGGGGCCGCTGAAGCTTTCTTT
TRBJ2-7	-	TRBV5-6	TRBD1	CASSSAGQGSYEQYF	TGTGCCAGCAGCTCCGCGGGACAGGGGTCCTACGAGCAGTACTTC
TRBJ2-3	-	TRBV3-1/TRBV3-2	TRBD2	CASSQRLAGGRGQYF	TGTGCCAGCAGCCAGCGACTAGCGGGGGGGCGTGGGCAGTATTTT
TRBJ1-2	-	TRBV19	-	CASTYTPNYGYTF	TGTGCCAGTACTTACACTCCTAACTATGGCTACACCTTC
TRBJ2-1	-	TRBV5-5	TRBD1	CASSETGTGFYNEQFF	TGTGCCAGCAGCGAAACCGGGACAGGGTTTTACAATGAGCAGTTCTTC
TRBJ1-2	-	TRBV7-9	-	CASTPRGAANYGYTF	TGTGCCAGCACCCCTAGGGGCGCAGCTAACTATGGCTACACCTTC
TRBJ2-1	-	TRBV7-9	-	CASSLFQGVNEQFF	TGTGCCAGCAGCTTATTCCAGGGAGTAAATGAGCAGTTCTTC
TRBJ2-2	-	TRBV2	-	CASSGVSGPGELFF	TGTGCCAGCAGTGGCGTCAGTGGGCCCGGGGAGCTGTTTTTT
TRBJ2-1	-	TRBV4-1	-	CASSHNSYNEQFF	TGCGCCAGCAGCCATAACTCCTACAATGAGCAGTTCTTC
TRBJ1-2	few	TRBV29-1	-	CSVGQGLGNYGYTF	TGCAGCGTTGGCCAGGGATTGGGCAACTATGGCTACACCTTC
TRBJ1-4	-	TRBV12-3/TRBV12-4	-	CASGRGQDEKLFF	TGTGCCAGCGGCAGGGGACAAGATGAAAAACTGTTTTTT
TRBJ1-3	-	TRBV6-1	TRBD1	CASSGTTGASGNTIYF	TGTGCCAGCAGTGGGACAACAGGGGCATCAGGAAACACCATATATTTT
TRBJ2-7	-	TRBV5-5	-	CASSLSRGRPYEQYF	TGTGCCAGCAGCTTGTCCCGAGGGAGACCCTACGAGCAGTACTTC